Described below is a single T cell receptor beta chain sequence and its context. In the source study's methods: Researchers report that nucleated cell counts were estimated from reference gene primer amplification. TCRdb keeps only in-frame clones here, not all; method: immunoSEQ multiplex PCR. D and trimming come from the DNA, and the V and J calls and clone size come from that table. The sample yields roughly 70,000 clones, 88% seen once. CDR1 and CDR2 (germline): SGHNT, YENEEA. CDR3 size: 14 residues. J gave up 7 bases and V 4 bases, and 7 bases lay outside the gene matches. These data originate in a study of blood T cell repertoires in COVID-19. Turning to the study itself: The analysed material was cDNA or gDNA that came from T cells, B-cell-depleted T cells, or PBMCs.

The gene calls are TRBV11-3 and TRBJ2-1; TRBD1 matches 7 bases. The clonotype comes from a human donor in a cohort sampled during active COVID-19. Specimen: peripheral blood. DNA for the CDR3: TGTGCCAGCAGCTCGAGTAGGACAGGAAATGAGCAGTTCTTC. It is translated as CASSSSRTGNEQFF.